A selection of T cell receptor beta chains follows, all from one sample in a study of early T cells in non-severe SARS-CoV-2 infection. TCRdb reprocessed the 5' RACE reads via MiXCR and lists one record per CDR3 protein. The data show about 56,000 distinct CDR3 sequences, with roughly a tenth seen just once and under 7.5% held by the top ten. The material sequenced was whole blood. The receptors come from an adult who was a healthcare worker with PCR-confirmed SARS-CoV-2 infection or an uninfected control (not recorded which). Each CDR3 is given without its conserved first and last residue. D genes are given only for firm matches.

D gene,V gene,CDR3 protein
.,TRBV19,ASSPLVNSYEQY
.,TRBV4-1,ASKTQSSYNEQF
.,TRBV11-2,ASNDGPGEQY
.,TRBV7-9,ASSLIEGRGYT
TRBD1,TRBV27,ASSLYRGTEAF
.,TRBV2,ASSGDVYEAF
.,TRBV6-4,ASRLEHRVPGEQF
TRBD1,TRBV19,ASSISTGANYGYT
.,TRBV29-1,SGGLQETQY
TRBD1,TRBV28,ASSHGTGVGGYT
TRBD1,TRBV29-1,SVATGGDTEAF
TRBD1,TRBV19,ASKDRAGQPQH
TRBD1,TRBV19,ASRRQGDDQPQH
.,TRBV6-6,ASSSPYVNQPQH
.,TRBV11-2,ASSFSQESEQF
.,TRBV4-3,ASSLKIGQPQH
.,TRBV20-1,SALSLEGRGEKLF
.,TRBV3-1,ASSQGVSGETQY
.,TRBV3-1,ASSQRAGRPETQY
.,TRBV7-9,ASSLGGPTGHY